One sample yielded the 32 T cell receptor beta chains listed below, sequenced in a study of early T cells in non-severe SARS-CoV-2 infection. One entry per CDR3 protein results from TCRdb running MiXCR on the 5' RACE reads. The sample includes tens of thousands of distinct CDR3 sequences, roughly 7% of them seen just once. Sequencing was done on a sample of whole blood. The receptors here all came from an adult who was a healthcare worker with PCR-confirmed SARS-CoV-2 infection or an uninfected control (not recorded which).

This clonotype was picked up many times. This chain links TRBV30 with TRBJ1-3; no reliable D call. This CDR3 comprises 16 residues. Per the germline V gene, CDR1 is GTSNPN and CDR2 is SVGIG (reference sequence). Trimming cost V 0 bases and J 0 bases, with 12 bases left between them. The CDR3, as DNA: TGTGCCTGGAGTGTACTTAGTCCTGGCTCTGGAAACACCATATATTTT. Translation gives CAWSVLSPGSGNTIYF.

This clonotype was found a few times. The chain couples TRBV18 to TRBJ2-5; a possible D gene is TRBD1 (6 bases). Germline assignment: CDR1 KGHSH and CDR2 LQKENI. V was clipped by 0 bases and J by 1 base, with 9 bases between them. The CDR3 loop spans 15 amino acids. The CDR3, as DNA: TGTGCCAGCTCACCACCATCAGGGGTCCAAGAGACCCAGTACTTC. Translating gives CASSPPSGVQETQYF. Complete variable domain (other parts from reference TRBV18 and TRBJ2-5): NAGVMQNPRHLVRRRGQEARLRCSPMKGHSHVYWYRQLPEEGLKFMVYLQKENIIDESGMPKERFSAEFPKEGPSILRIQQVVRGDSAAYFCASSPPSGVQETQYFGPGTRLLVL.

This clonotype was seen at least ten times. CDR3 in amino acids: CASSLFQRGVDYEQYF. The CDR3 nucleotides are TGTGCCAGCAGTTTATTCCAGAGGGGGGTGGATTACGAGCAGTACTTC. V is TRBV6-1 and J is TRBJ2-7, with D perhaps assigned TRBD1 or TRBD2 (6 bases each). Trimming took 5 bases from V and 4 from J, leaving 21 bases between them. The V gene's germline CDR1 is MNHNS and CDR2 SASEGT. The CDR3 sequence is 16 residues long.

This clonotype is labeled as medium-sized (0.01 to 0.1%). The CDR3 coding sequence is TGTGCCAGCAGCACTCGATTGGACGGCGGCTACACCTTC. The encoded protein is CASSTRLDGGYTF. This chain links TRBV11-2 with TRBJ1-2; D not resolved. The CDR3 sequence is 13 residues long. Germline V gene lookup returns CDR1 SGHAT and CDR2 FQNNGV. V lost 5 bases, J lost 8 bases, and 15 bases lay in between.

This clonotype was detected only a few times. The chain links TRBV28 to TRBJ2-1; D is undetermined. The CDR3 runs 14 residues. Trimming took off 3 bases at V and 5 bases at J, with 11 bases between the two ends. In germline, CDR1 is MDHEN, CDR2 SYDVKM. For the CDR3, the DNA is TGTGCCAGCAGTTTGACCAGGCCCAACAATGAGCAGTTCTTC. This translates into CASSLTRPNNEQFF.

This clonotype occurred many times. The V and J genes are TRBV4-2 and TRBJ2-1; D perhaps matches TRBD1 (5 bases). The germline V gene has CDR1 LGHNA and CDR2 YNFKEQ. V was shortened by 0 bases and J by 10 bases, with 7 bases between the two germline ends. The CDR3 is made up of 12 amino acids. The CDR3 is CASSQDSGEQFF. The CDR3 DNA follows: TGTGCCAGCAGCCAAGATTCAGGGGAGCAGTTCTTC.

This clonotype was detected ten times or more. The chain joins TRBV12-3 or TRBV12-4 to TRBJ2-2, with D maybe TRBD2 (5 bases). The CDR3 sequence is 15 residues long. V lost 5 bases and J 6 bases, leaving 16 bases between the germline ends. CDR3 nucleotides: TGTGCCAGCAGTCTCCCCCTACTAGTCGCCGGGGAGCTGTTTTTT. It codes for CASSLPLLVAGELFF.

V and J are TRBV6-2 or TRBV6-3 and TRBJ2-5; D perhaps matches TRBD2 (5 bases). Trimming took off 4 bases at V and 4 bases at J, with 13 bases between the two ends. This CDR3 is built from 14 residues. The germline gives CDR1 MNHEY, CDR2 SVGEGT. The CDR3 is CASSSQPAGETQYF. The CDR3 DNA sequence: TGTGCCAGCAGTTCTCAGCCCGCGGGAGAGACCCAGTACTTC.

The chain employs TRBV7-6 and TRBJ2-2; D uncertain. The CDR3 has 16 amino acids. V was pared by 2 bases and J by 0 bases, with 10 bases between. The germline gives CDR1 SGHVS, CDR2 FNYEAQ. This CDR3 reads CASSLKDISNTGELFF. CDR3 coding DNA: TGTGCCAGCAGCTTAAAAGACATTTCGAACACCGGGGAGCTGTTTTTT.

Regarding this clonotype: The CDR3 end shows no conserved phenylalanine or tryptophan, and so a read error is likely. The DNA is left out, because the CDR3 cannot be placed on it with certainty; the CDR3 is given as TCRdb lists it. The chain is built from TRBV4-3 and TRBJ2-1; the DNA was not used to check the table's D call, TRBD1. The CDR3 spans 8 residues, counting both ends. From germline, CDR1 is LGHNA and CDR2 YSLEER. CDR3: CASSLPPR.

This clonotype has at least ten counts. The CDR3 DNA is TGTGCCAGCAGCTTAACCTGGGGCAATCTGAACATTCAGTACTTC. Protein product: CASSLTWGNLNIQYF. The chain employs TRBV7-8 and TRBJ2-4, with D perhaps matching TRBD1 (5 bases). V shed 2 bases and J shed 7 bases, with 15 bases lying between them. Germline V gives CDR1 SGHVS, CDR2 FQNEAQ. The CDR3 runs to 15 residues. Supplemented by reference TRBV7-8 and TRBJ2-4, the full variable domain reads GAGVSQSPRYKVAKRGQDVALRCDPISGHVSLFWYQQALGQGPEFLTYFQNEAQLDKSGLPSDRFFAERPEGSVSTLKIQRTQQEDSAVYLCASSLTWGNLNIQYFGAGTRLSVL.

This clonotype was seen a few times. The chain employs TRBV7-8 and TRBJ2-3, with 7 bases lining up with TRBD2. Looked up from germline, CDR1 is SGHVS and CDR2 is FQNEAQ. The CDR3 contains 14 residues. V trimming: 2 bases; J trimming: 1 base; junction bases outside the gene matches: 0. CDR3 nucleotide sequence: TGTGCCAGCAGCTTACGGGGGGGCACAGATACGCAGTATTTT. This encodes CASSLRGGTDTQYF. The full variable domain, rest sourced from reference TRBV7-8 and TRBJ2-3, is GAGVSQSPRYKVAKRGQDVALRCDPISGHVSLFWYQQALGQGPEFLTYFQNEAQLDKSGLPSDRFFAERPEGSVSTLKIQRTQQEDSAVYLCASSLRGGTDTQYFGPGTRLTVL.

This clonotype was picked up a small number of times. The chain carries TRBV20-1 and TRBJ1-3, with no clear D. V was clipped by 3 bases and J by 4 bases, with 4 bases between them. Germline CDR1 reads DFQATT; CDR2 reads SNEGSKA (reference sequence). The length of the CDR3 is 11 residues. CDR3 nucleotide sequence: TGCAGTGCTAGGAGCGGAAACACCATATATTTT. Amino acid sequence: CSARSGNTIYF.

This clonotype was seen more than once but under ten times. V usage is TRBV6-6 and J usage is TRBJ2-7; D is unresolved. Germline lookup yields CDR1 MNHNY and CDR2 SVGAGI (reference sequence). The CDR3 is 11 residues long. The V and J ends lost 4 bases and 7 bases respectively, with 8 bases between them. The CDR3 loop reads CASSSVREQYF. The CDR3 DNA reads TGTGCCAGCAGTTCCGTACGGGAGCAGTACTTC.

The chain employs TRBV5-5 and TRBJ2-4, with 9 positions matching TRBD1. The CDR3 spans 14 residues. The trim removed 2 bases at V and 8 bases at J, leaving 5 bases unmatched. Germline CDR1 is SGHKS and CDR2 is YYEKEE (reference sequence). The CDR3 spells CASSLQGARHIQYF. The CDR3 coding sequence is TGTGCCAGCAGCTTACAGGGGGCGCGGCACATTCAGTACTTC.

This clonotype was seen more than once but under ten times. The chain recombines TRBV12-3 or TRBV12-4 with TRBJ1-3; possible D gene TRBD1, 6 bases. This CDR3 has 14 amino acids. V lost 6 bases and J lost 0, with 9 bases in between. This CDR3 reads CASRRTDSGNTIYF. Written as DNA, the CDR3 is TGTGCCAGCAGACGGACAGACTCTGGAAACACCATATATTTT.

The rearrangement links TRBV5-4 to TRBJ2-7; TRBD2 aligns across 7 bases. After removal of 2 bases from V and 5 bases from J, the junction contained 4 bases not matched to a gene. Germline V CDR1 and CDR2: SGHNT, YYREEE (reference sequence). CDR3 length: 13 residues. CDR3 loop: CASSLKGGNEQYF. The CDR3 DNA is TGTGCCAGCAGCTTAAAGGGAGGGAACGAGCAGTACTTC.

Ten or more counts support this clonotype. The gene calls are TRBV7-6 and TRBJ1-6; possibly TRBD1 for D (6 bases). The CDR3 is 17 amino acids. The germline V gene has CDR1 SGHVS and CDR2 FNYEAQ. V lost 2 bases and J 12 bases, leaving 23 bases between the germline ends. The CDR3 DNA reads as TGTGCCAGCAGCTTAATATATGCGGGGGCAGACCGGAGACCCCTCCACTTT. Its translation: CASSLIYAGADRRPLHF.

This clonotype has only a few counts. The chain has TRBV2 and TRBJ2-2, with D perhaps TRBD2 (6 bases). Trimming took 6 bases from V and 4 from J, leaving 15 bases between them. The CDR3 totals 15 residues. CDR1 and CDR2 from the germline V gene are SNHLY and FYNNEI. CDR3 in DNA: TGTGCCAGCAGGGGGCAGGGAGGCGCCACCGGGGAGCTGTTTTTT. The encoded protein is CASRGQGGATGELFF.

The rearrangement joins TRBV7-2 to TRBJ1-2; possibly TRBD1 for D (5 bases). CDR1 SGHTA and CDR2 FQGNSA come from the germline V gene. V shed 4 bases and J shed 6 bases, with 12 bases lying between them. The length of the CDR3 is 13 residues. The DNA of the CDR3 is TGTGCCAGCAGCTACCGGGACTCGAATGGCTACACCTTC. The encoded protein is CASSYRDSNGYTF.

CDR3 nucleotides: TGTGCCAGCAGCGTTGGGGAGGGGGCCGAGCAGTACTTC. Translated, it gives CASSVGEGAEQYF. The rearrangement joins TRBV5-6 to TRBJ2-7; either TRBD1 or TRBD2 may fit D (7 bases each). Germline V gene lookup returns CDR1 SGHDT and CDR2 YYEEEE. V was clipped by 4 bases and J by 6 bases, with 14 bases between them. CDR3 length equals 13 residues. The whole variable domain, filled in from reference TRBV5-6 and TRBJ2-7, reads DAGVTQSPTHLIKTRGQQVTLRCSPKSGHDTVSWYQQALGQGPQFIFQYYEEEERQRGNFPDRFSGHQFPNYSSELNVNALLLGDSALYLCASSVGEGAEQYFGPGTRLTVT.

This clonotype was observed at least ten times. The rearrangement joins TRBV20-1 to TRBJ2-7; TRBD2 matches at 10 bases. With V trimmed by 6 bases and J by 1 base, 6 bases remained unmatched. Germline V gives CDR1 DFQATT, CDR2 SNEGSKA (reference sequence). The CDR3 has 14 residues. The CDR3: CSAPFSGGSYEQYF. CDR3 coding DNA: TGCAGTGCCCCTTTTAGCGGGGGGTCCTACGAGCAGTACTTC.

This clonotype was found many times. The chain recombines TRBV4-3 with TRBJ2-7; D is possibly TRBD2 (5 bases). The CDR3 totals 16 residues. Per germline, CDR1 LGHNA and CDR2 YSLEER. The germline V and J ends were trimmed by 0 bases and 2 bases, with 14 bases remaining between them. CDR3 DNA sequence: TGCGCCAGCAGCCAAGAAGGAGGAGACCGAGCCTACGAGCAGTACTTC. This gives the protein CASSQEGGDRAYEQYF.

In this sample, this clonotype turned up many times. This chain connects TRBV20-1 to TRBJ1-3, with D unresolved. This CDR3 is 15 amino acids long. Germline values: CDR1 DFQATT, CDR2 SNEGSKA (reference sequence). Trimming removed 5 bases at V and 1 base at J, with 15 bases between. CDR3 nucleotide sequence: TGCAGTGCTCAGTCGGAGGGTAATTCTGGAAACACCATATATTTT. It yields the protein CSAQSEGNSGNTIYF.

This clonotype was picked up a small number of times. This chain connects TRBV6-5 to TRBJ1-3; 7 nucleotides align to TRBD1. The germline CDR1 and CDR2 sequences are MNHEY and SVGAGI. The CDR3 sequence is 15 residues long. The ends lost 2 bases at V and 5 bases at J; junction bases unmatched: 6. DNA of the CDR3: TGTGCCAGCAGTTACGGTACAGGGGTACGAAACACCATATATTTT. Protein: CASSYGTGVRNTIYF.

This clonotype was picked up a small number of times. The chain carries TRBV4-3 and TRBJ2-3; D possibly corresponds to TRBD1 (6 bases). The CDR3 extends over 14 amino acids. Germline V gene data show CDR1 as LGHNA and CDR2 as YSLEER. Trimming took 0 bases from V and 6 from J, leaving 10 bases between them. The CDR3 bases are TGCGCCAGCAGCCAAGATCAGGGGTGGGATACGCAGTATTTT. Amino acids: CASSQDQGWDTQYF.

This clonotype was seen many times. The CDR3 reads CASSFGGGWAEAFF. The CDR3 DNA is TGTGCCAGCAGCTTCGGGGGAGGCTGGGCTGAAGCTTTCTTT. The chain combines TRBV7-8 with TRBJ1-1, with a possible D match to TRBD1 (5 bases). Germline CDR1 SGHVS, CDR2 FQNEAQ. The CDR3 spans 14 residues. The V gene lost 3 bases and the J gene lost 6 bases, with 14 bases spanning the gap.

This clonotype was found many times. The genes are TRBV29-1 and TRBJ2-1, with D perhaps TRBD2 (6 bases). The CDR3 covers 14 residues. Germline loops: CDR1 SQVTM, CDR2 ANQGSEA. V was clipped by 6 bases and J by 1 base, with 13 bases between them. The CDR3: CSVYGRGSYNEQFF. CDR3 coding DNA: TGCAGCGTATACGGTCGGGGGTCCTACAATGAGCAGTTCTTC.

The table lists this clonotype with many counts. The gene calls are TRBV5-1 and TRBJ1-2, with 7 bases aligning to TRBD1. V lost 3 bases to trimming and J lost 8 bases; unmatched junction nucleotides: 10. The CDR3 runs to 14 residues. Looked up from germline, CDR1 is SGHRS and CDR2 is YFSETQ. Here the CDR3 reads CASSSNYRGFGYTF. CDR3 bases: TGCGCCAGCAGCTCTAACTACAGGGGATTCGGCTACACCTTC.

This clonotype was recorded many times. The V and J genes are TRBV29-1 and TRBJ2-5; TRBD1 is a possible D gene (6 bases). Germline-derived CDR1 and CDR2 are SQVTM and ANQGSEA. The CDR3 sequence is 14 residues long. The CDR3 bases are TGCAGTGCTCTATCCGGGACACTGGTCGAGACCCAGTACTTC. Its protein is CSALSGTLVETQYF.

This clonotype has a count of ten or more. The gene calls are TRBV18 and TRBJ1-6; TRBD1 agrees at 11 bases. This CDR3 has 16 residues. CDR1 and CDR2 from the germline V gene are KGHSH and LQKENI. The V and J ends lost 1 base and 10 bases, in that order; junction bases with no gene match: 6. The chain's CDR3 is CASSPRGQGAQSPLHF. DNA of the CDR3: TGTGCCAGCTCACCACGCGGACAGGGGGCACAGTCACCCCTCCACTTT. The full variable domain, rest sourced from reference TRBV18 and TRBJ1-6, is NAGVMQNPRHLVRRRGQEARLRCSPMKGHSHVYWYRQLPEEGLKFMVYLQKENIIDESGMPKERFSAEFPKEGPSILRIQQVVRGDSAAYFCASSPRGQGAQSPLHFGNGTRLTVT.

This clonotype was counted between two and nine times. V usage is TRBV30 and J usage is TRBJ2-5; D not resolved. The CDR3 runs 11 residues. Germline lookup yields CDR1 GTSNPN and CDR2 SVGIG (reference sequence). V was shortened by 3 bases and J by 5 bases, with 7 bases between the two germline ends. CDR3: CAWSPIETQYF. The CDR3 DNA reads TGTGCCTGGAGCCCCATCGAGACCCAGTACTTC.